This TCR beta chain was identified in a study of OX40 agonist ivuxolimab in advanced cancers. Study-level background: With ivuxolimab, an agonistic anti-OX40 (CD134) antibody, patients were treated.

Study findings and constraints: CD8+ T cells were the subset that, on average, had more expanded clones than CD4+. People who partly responded at 0.1-3.0 mg/kg had some of the least clonal expansion seen. Clonal expansion from baseline to week 6 occurred in both CD4+ and CD8+ T cells.

TCRdb keeps only in-frame clones here, not all; method: immunoSEQ multiplex PCR. The sample contains 98,000 or so clones, approximately 90% of which appear only once. With respect to this clone: Its antigen is not identified. Distinct nucleotide sequences in the sample also encode this CDR3.

Germline V gene lookup returns CDR1 GTSNPN and CDR2 SVGIG (reference sequence). With V trimmed by 5 bases and J by 8 bases, 13 bases remained unmatched. The CDR3 has 15 residues. Material: CD4+ or CD8+ T cells sorted from blood, obtained in a trial of the OX40 agonist ivuxolimab. The source is an adult with an advanced solid tumor such as melanoma, head and neck, liver or kidney cancer. This chain uses TRBV30 with TRBJ2-1; 9 bases align to TRBD2. Here the CDR3 reads CAWYHPGLAKDEQFF. The CDR3 DNA reads TGTGCCTGGTACCATCCGGGACTAGCTAAGGATGAGCAGTTCTTC. The full variable domain, rest sourced from reference TRBV30 and TRBJ2-1, is SQTIHQWPATLVQPVGSPLSLECTVEGTSNPNLYWYRQAAGRGLQLLFYSVGIGQISSEVPQNLSASRPQDRQFILSSKKLLLSDSGFYLCAWYHPGLAKDEQFFGPGTRLTVL.